This TCR beta chain was recorded in a study of cytomegalovirus exposure and HLA in healthy donors. Study-level results: Published work reported that the classifier diagnosed cytomegalovirus status with high specificity and sensitivity. In a later analysis, productive TCRs from donors in an Asian-associated ancestry cluster reportedly carried fewer N-insertions than the cohort mean. HLA restriction was apparent for most CMV-associated TCR beta chains in a later analysis.

The CDR3 extends over 13 amino acids. In the PCR, 60 Vbeta and 13 Jbeta primers were used. Clones were read by immunoSEQ multiplex PCR, and TCRdb kept only the in-frame ones, dropping some. The data show 200,000 or so clones, around four fifths seen once. On this clone itself: The antigen is undetermined.

This receptor was taken from a male donor in good health and CMV-seronegative. This chain joins TRBV21-1 and TRBJ2-7; whether TRBD2, the table's D call, matches the DNA was not checked. TRBV21-1 is recorded as a pseudogene. Specimen: PBMCs. The CDR3 here is CASSNPREGEQYF. The CDR3 bases are TGTGCCAGCAGCAACCCCCGGGAAGGCGAGCAGTACTTC.